Below, 17 T cell receptor beta chains from the same sample are listed, as sequenced in a study of tumor-infiltrating lymphocytes in primary liver carcinoma. Production of TCR beta cDNA used around 0.45 ug total RNA together with a constant-region primer. Employing slightly modified ARM-PCR, three nested multiplex PCR rounds were run, and these gave rise to the TCR beta libraries. It was with TRBV1-TRBV30 forward primers and a C-beta reverse primer that the first two PCR rounds were run, at roughly 10 cycles each. TCRdb used MiXCR to reprocess the multiplex PCR reads, holding one entry per CDR3 protein. This sample carries about 180,000 distinct CDR3 sequences, approximately 60% of them seen once, and the ten largest clones take under 75%. Unsorted whole blood supplied the RNA, and germline DNA was extracted too. The source material was peripheral blood. The receptors were sampled from a man in his forties with primary liver carcinoma and hepatitis B virus infection.

This chain joins TRBV28 and TRBJ2-1, with D tentatively TRBD1 (5 bases). The CDR3 covers 14 residues. The germline V gene encodes CDR1 MDHEN and CDR2 SYDVKM. The V and J ends lost 5 bases and 2 bases respectively, with 10 bases between them. As DNA, the CDR3 is TGTGCCAGCAGTGAAGGGGAAACCTACAATGAGCAGTTCTTC. Its translation is CASSEGETYNEQFF.

Worth noting for this clonotype: The CDR3 end shows no conserved phenylalanine or tryptophan, and so a read error is likely. The chain carries TRBV11-2 and TRBJ2-1, with 9 bases aligning to TRBD2. V lost 3 bases, J lost 8 bases, and 11 bases stayed unmatched. This CDR3 contains 16 residues. CDR1 and CDR2 from the germline V gene are SGHAT and FQNNGV. CDR3 in amino acids: CASSLGGSGSSYEQFL. The CDR3 nucleotides are TGTGCCAGCAGCTTGGGTGGTAGCGGGAGCTCGTATGAGCAGTTCTTA.

This chain uses TRBV10-3 with TRBJ2-1; D tentatively reads TRBD1 or TRBD2 (5 bases each). CDR1 is ENHRY, CDR2 SYGVKD, per germline. The ends were cut back, 7 bases at V and 8 bases at J, with 18 bases in the middle. The CDR3 has 14 residues. The CDR3 coding sequence is TGTGCCATCAATGTTGAGGGTCTGGGGGATGAGCAGTTCTTC. Translating gives CAINVEGLGDEQFF.

Regarding this clonotype: The junction departs from germline at one end; a sequencing error may be responsible. The chain recombines TRBV11-2 with TRBJ1-1; the D is unclear. The CDR3 totals 14 residues. Germline V gives CDR1 SGHAT, CDR2 FQNNGV. CDR3 loop: CASSLERGGTEVFF. The CDR3 coding sequence is TGTGCCAGCAGCTTAGAAAGAGGTGGTACTGAAGTTTTCTTT.

A single count supports this clonotype. This rearrangement joins TRBV28 to TRBJ1-2; D remains ambiguous. Germline V gene data show CDR1 as MDHEN and CDR2 as SYDVKM. The length of the CDR3 is 12 residues. Here the CDR3 reads CTTSGSTEGYTF. The CDR3 coding sequence is TGTACCACCTCAGGTTCGACGGAAGGCTACACCTTC.

As to this clonotype: A much larger clone lies one base from this, so it may be a read error. The genes are TRBV29-1 and TRBJ2-7; D is unresolved. This CDR3 region has 15 residues. Trimming took off 4 bases at V and 0 bases at J, with 16 bases between the two ends. CDR1 and CDR2 from the germline V gene are SQVTM and ANQGSEA. The CDR3 nucleotides are TGCAGCGTTGTTTGGGCGTGGATAGTCTCCTACGAGCAGTACTTC. Translation gives CSVVWAWIVSYEQYF.

This clonotype was observed a handful of times. The CDR3 loop reads CASSQELAWAGDAYEQYF. The DNA for the CDR3 is TGCGCCAGCAGCCAAGAATTGGCCTGGGCGGGAGATGCCTACGAGCAGTACTTC. V is TRBV4-1 and J is TRBJ2-7, with TRBD2 matching 7 bases. Trimming cost V 0 bases and J 2 bases; bases outside gene matches: 13. Germline V lookup: CDR1 MGHRA, CDR2 YSYEKL. The CDR3 is 18 amino acids.

V and J are TRBV12-3 or TRBV12-4 and TRBJ2-5; a weak D match, TRBD1 (5 bases). V gave up 3 bases and J gave up 2 bases, with 10 bases separating them. There are 14 residues in the CDR3. The CDR3 spells CASSLGQEQETQYF. CDR3 sequence (DNA): TGTGCCAGCAGTTTGGGGCAGGAGCAAGAGACCCAGTACTTC.

CDR3 residues: CASRQTNNEQFF. CDR3 coding DNA: TGTGCCAGCAGGCAGACAAACAATGAGCAGTTCTTC. V usage is TRBV6-5 and J usage is TRBJ2-1; D is uncertain. Germline V gives CDR1 MNHEY, CDR2 SVGAGI. V dropped 6 bases and J dropped 5 bases, with 8 bases sitting between them. There are 12 residues in the CDR3.

Notes on this clonotype: At one of its ends the junction is not consistent with the germline gene, which may arise from a read error. J is TRBJ2-5 and V is TRBV6-6; 8 bases agree with TRBD2. Germline CDR1 is MNHNY and CDR2 is SVGAGI (reference sequence). There are 14 residues in the CDR3. CDR3 nucleotides: TGTGTCAGCAGCAAGACTAGCGCACAAGAGACCCGGTACTTC. It specifies CVSSKTSAQETRYF.

Of note for this clonotype: The DNA is left out, because the CDR3 cannot be placed on it with certainty; the CDR3 is given as TCRdb lists it. CDR3 residues: CASSFMGFGSGNTF. The chain is built from TRBV12-3 or TRBV12-4 and TRBJ1-2. 14 amino acids form the CDR3, both terminal residues included.

This clonotype has a single count. V gene TRBV12-3 or TRBV12-4 combines with J gene TRBJ2-5; TRBD1 is a possible D gene (5 bases). The ends were cut back, 5 bases at V and 4 bases at J, with 17 bases in the middle. The CDR3 loop spans 15 amino acids. The CDR3 coding sequence is TGTGCCAGCAGTCAATTCAGGGATGCTCTAGAGACCCAGTACTTC. The encoded protein is CASSQFRDALETQYF.

There are many counts of this clonotype. The gene calls are TRBV11-2 and TRBJ2-3, with 13 bases that match TRBD2. The length of the CDR3 is 19 residues. With 8 bases clipped from V and 5 bases from J, the junction kept 19 bases outside the gene matches. Germline CDR1 SGHAT, CDR2 FQNNGV. The CDR3 sequence is CASGNRYPGLAGRGDTQYF. The CDR3 nucleotides are TGTGCCAGCGGCAATCGATACCCGGGACTAGCGGGACGGGGAGATACGCAGTATTTT.

Regarding this clonotype: At one end, the junction sequence differs from germline, possibly due to a read error. The chain employs TRBV11-2 and TRBJ2-7; either TRBD1 or TRBD2 may fit D (5 bases each). CDR3 length: 13 amino acids. Germline-derived CDR1 and CDR2 are SGHAT and FQNNGV. The CDR3 protein is CASSLGPDREKYF. CDR3 in DNA: TGTGCCAGCAGCTTGGGACCTGACCGCGAGAAGTACTTC.

The chain has TRBV5-6 and TRBJ2-4, with 9 bases fitting TRBD1. The CDR3 totals 18 residues. Trimming at V came to 0 bases and at J to 2 bases, leaving 9 bases not matched to a gene. Per the germline V gene, CDR1 is SGHDT and CDR2 is YYEEEE. CDR3 sequence reads: CASSLEGQGLSPKNIQYF. For the CDR3, the DNA is TGTGCCAGCAGCTTGGAGGGACAGGGTCTATCTCCCAAAAACATTCAGTACTTC.

This clonotype was seen a handful of times. The chain carries TRBV5-4 and TRBJ2-2; 9 bases are a match to TRBD2. The junction had 14 bases not matched to a gene; V was cut back by 4 bases and J by 4 bases. CDR1 is SGHNT, CDR2 YYREEE, per germline (reference sequence). This CDR3 region has 18 residues. The DNA for the CDR3 is TGTGCCAGCAGCAAAGGGGGTAGCGGGAGTGCCGGCACCGGGGAGCTGTTTTTT. It codes for CASSKGGSGSAGTGELFF.

The chain employs TRBV4-1 and TRBJ1-6; 8 bases agree with TRBD1. V was clipped by 4 bases and J by 4 bases; unmatched bases: 9. The germline CDR1 and CDR2 sequences are MGHRA and YSYEKL. There are 17 residues in the CDR3. The CDR3 here is CASSPWTGRRYNSPLHF. In DNA, the CDR3 is TGCGCCAGCAGCCCCTGGACAGGGCGGCGTTATAATTCACCCCTCCACTTT.